Sequencing of this T cell receptor (beta chain) was carried out in a study of OX40 agonist ivuxolimab in advanced cancers. Measured with immunoSEQ multiplex PCR; TCRdb has only the in-frame clones, and not every one. The sample includes 30,000 to 45,000 clones, roughly nine tenths of them seen just once. The V gene's germline CDR1 is MGHRA and CDR2 YSYEKL. V shed 1 base and J shed 2 bases, with 15 bases lying between them. The CDR3 length is 16 residues. Sequences were derived from CD4+ or CD8+ T cells sorted from blood, sampled in a trial of the OX40 agonist ivuxolimab. This receptor was identified in an adult with an advanced solid tumor such as melanoma, head and neck, liver or kidney cancer. V is TRBV4-1 and J is TRBJ2-7; D is perhaps TRBD2 (5 bases). DNA of the CDR3: TGCGCCAGCAGCCAAGTTTTCAGCGGTTTGCCCTACGAGCAGTACTTC. This codes for CASSQVFSGLPYEQYF.